The 7 T cell receptor beta chains below were found in one sample sequenced in a study of OX40 agonist ivuxolimab in advanced cancers. Sequencing was performed with immunoSEQ multiplex PCR; in TCRdb, only in-frame clones are kept and a portion is missing. The data contain 52,000 or so clones, 70% to 90% of them seen just once; the ten biggest clones take up 11%. This specimen was CD4+ or CD8+ T cells sorted from blood, taken in a trial of the OX40 agonist ivuxolimab. All receptors come from an adult with an advanced solid tumor such as melanoma, head and neck, liver or kidney cancer.

This chain links TRBV29-1 with TRBJ1-1; D is unclear. The CDR3 covers 11 residues. V lost 5 bases and J 5 bases, leaving 9 bases between the germline ends. Germline CDR1 is SQVTM and CDR2 is ANQGSEA. This CDR3 is CSVLRGTEAFF. The CDR3 nucleotides are TGCAGCGTTCTTCGCGGGACTGAAGCTTTCTTT.

This chain links TRBV19 with TRBJ1-2; tentatively, D is TRBD1 (6 bases). The length of the CDR3 is 13 residues. Germline V gene data show CDR1 as LNHDA and CDR2 as SQIVND (reference sequence). Deletions cut 6 bases from V and 4 bases from J, with 12 bases between. The CDR3 reads CASSNTGIYGYTF. In DNA, the CDR3 is TGTGCCAGTAGCAATACAGGGATCTATGGCTACACCTTC.

J is TRBJ1-5 and V is TRBV5-1; 7 nucleotides agree with TRBD1. CDR1 and CDR2 from the germline V gene are SGHRS and YFSETQ. The CDR3 is 15 residues long. J was trimmed by 0 bases and V by 3 bases; bases with no gene match: 3. The CDR3 bases are TGCGCCAGCAGCTGGACAGGAGTTAGCAATCAGCCCCAGCATTTT. It is translated as CASSWTGVSNQPQHF.

The V gene is TRBV5-6, the J gene TRBJ2-5; D is undetermined. CDR3 length: 14 amino acids. Germline values: CDR1 SGHDT, CDR2 YYEEEE. V lost 2 bases and J lost 5, with 13 bases in between. CDR3 sequence: CASSLGVLLETQYF. The CDR3 DNA follows: TGTGCCAGCAGCTTAGGTGTTTTACTGGAGACCCAGTACTTC. Combining the CDR3 with reference TRBV5-6 and TRBJ2-5 gives the whole variable domain DAGVTQSPTHLIKTRGQQVTLRCSPKSGHDTVSWYQQALGQGPQFIFQYYEEEERQRGNFPDRFSGHQFPNYSSELNVNALLLGDSALYLCASSLGVLLETQYFGPGTRLLVL.

The chain employs TRBV7-9 and TRBJ1-3; D is ambiguous. Trimming cost V 1 base and J 2 bases, with 6 bases left between them. There are 14 residues in the CDR3. Germline CDR1 is SEHNR and CDR2 is FQNEAQ (reference sequence). The CDR3: CASSLVSAGNTIYF. In DNA, the CDR3 is TGTGCCAGCAGCTTAGTCTCTGCTGGAAACACCATATATTTT.

The gene calls are TRBV7-6 and TRBJ2-1; D is uncertain. V was shortened by 2 bases and J by 4 bases, with 12 bases between the two germline ends. The CDR3 sequence is 15 residues long. Germline loops: CDR1 SGHVS, CDR2 FNYEAQ. The CDR3 reads CASSLNGDSYNEQFF. The CDR3 DNA follows: TGTGCCAGCAGCTTAAATGGCGACTCGTACAATGAGCAGTTCTTC. The complete variable domain, with remaining parts taken from reference TRBV7-6 and TRBJ2-1, reads GAGVSQSPRYKVTKRGQDVALRCDPISGHVSLYWYRQALGQGPEFLTYFNYEAQQDKSGLPNDRFSAERPEGSISTLTIQRTEQRDSAMYRCASSLNGDSYNEQFFGPGTRLTVL.

The V call is TRBV7-9, the J call TRBJ2-1, with D perhaps matching TRBD1 or TRBD2 (5 bases each). Germline lookup yields CDR1 SEHNR and CDR2 FQNEAQ (reference sequence). Trimming pared 6 bases from V and 7 bases from J, leaving 10 bases between. This CDR3 contains 12 residues. CDR3 DNA: TGTGCCAGCAGACGGGGCCAGAATGAGCAGTTCTTC. Protein: CASRRGQNEQFF.